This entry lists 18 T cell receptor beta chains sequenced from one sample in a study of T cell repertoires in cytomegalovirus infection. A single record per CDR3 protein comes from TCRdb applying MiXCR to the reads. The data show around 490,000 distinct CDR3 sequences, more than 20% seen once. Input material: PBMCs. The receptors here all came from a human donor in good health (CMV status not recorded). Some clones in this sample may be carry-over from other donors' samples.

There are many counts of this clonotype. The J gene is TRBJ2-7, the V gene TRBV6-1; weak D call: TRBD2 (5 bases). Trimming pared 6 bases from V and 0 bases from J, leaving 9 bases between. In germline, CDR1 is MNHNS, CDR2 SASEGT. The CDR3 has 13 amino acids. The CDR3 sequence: CASSPTTSYEQYV. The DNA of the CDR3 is TGTGCCAGCAGCCCGACTACCTCCTACGAGCAGTACGTC.

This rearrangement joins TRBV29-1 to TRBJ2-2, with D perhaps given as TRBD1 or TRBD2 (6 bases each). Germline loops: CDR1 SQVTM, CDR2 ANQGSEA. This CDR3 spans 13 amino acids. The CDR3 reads CTGLDSNTGELFF. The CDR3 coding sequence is TGCACGGGACTGGACAGCAACACCGGGGAGCTGTTTTTT.

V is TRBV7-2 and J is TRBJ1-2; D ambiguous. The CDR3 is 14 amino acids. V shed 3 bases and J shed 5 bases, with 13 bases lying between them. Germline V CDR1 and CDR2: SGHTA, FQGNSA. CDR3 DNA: TGTGCCAGCAGCTTTGACCATACGGATTATGGCTACACCTTC. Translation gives CASSFDHTDYGYTF.

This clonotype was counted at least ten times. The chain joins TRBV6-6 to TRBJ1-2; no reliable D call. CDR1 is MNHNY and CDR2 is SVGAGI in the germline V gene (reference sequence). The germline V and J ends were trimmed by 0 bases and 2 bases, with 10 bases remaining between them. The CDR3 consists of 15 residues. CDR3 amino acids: CASSYSNQPNYGYTF. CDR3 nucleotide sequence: TGTGCCAGCAGTTACTCGAACCAGCCGAACTATGGCTACACCTTC.

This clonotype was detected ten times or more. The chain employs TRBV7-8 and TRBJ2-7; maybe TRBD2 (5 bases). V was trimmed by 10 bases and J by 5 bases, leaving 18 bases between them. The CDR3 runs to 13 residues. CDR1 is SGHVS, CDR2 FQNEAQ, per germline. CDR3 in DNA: TGTGCCACGACTATGGGGATTGGAAACGAGCAGTACTTC. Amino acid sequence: CATTMGIGNEQYF. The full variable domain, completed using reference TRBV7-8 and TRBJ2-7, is GAGVSQSPRYKVAKRGQDVALRCDPISGHVSLFWYQQALGQGPEFLTYFQNEAQLDKSGLPSDRFFAERPEGSVSTLKIQRTQQEDSAVYLCATTMGIGNEQYFGPGTRLTVT.

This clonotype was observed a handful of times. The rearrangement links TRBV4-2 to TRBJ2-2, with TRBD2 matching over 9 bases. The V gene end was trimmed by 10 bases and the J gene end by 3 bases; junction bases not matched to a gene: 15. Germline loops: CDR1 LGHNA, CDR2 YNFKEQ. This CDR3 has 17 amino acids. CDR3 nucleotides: TGTGCCACCAGTGGCGCTAGCGGGATAATAGACACCGGGGAGCTGTTTTTT. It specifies CATSGASGIIDTGELFF.

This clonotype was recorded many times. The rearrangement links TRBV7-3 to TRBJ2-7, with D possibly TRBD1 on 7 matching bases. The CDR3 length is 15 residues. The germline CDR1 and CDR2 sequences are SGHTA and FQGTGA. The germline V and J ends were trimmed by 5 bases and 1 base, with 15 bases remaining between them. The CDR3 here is CASSPQGGESYEQYF. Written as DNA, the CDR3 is TGTGCCAGCAGCCCGCAGGGGGGTGAATCCTACGAGCAGTACTTC.

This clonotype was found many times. CDR3 amino acids: CASSLGRGGTDTQYF. CDR3 nucleotide sequence: TGTGCCAGCAGCTTGGGACGGGGGGGCACAGATACGCAGTATTTT. This rearrangement joins TRBV5-4 to TRBJ2-3; 7 bases align to TRBD2. Germline V gene sequence: CDR1 SGHNT, CDR2 YYREEE (reference sequence). The CDR3 is 15 amino acids. J lost 1 base, V lost 0 bases, and 2 bases had no gene match. Combining the CDR3 with reference TRBV5-4 and TRBJ2-3 gives the whole variable domain ETGVTQSPTHLIKTRGQQVTLRCSSQSGHNTVSWYQQALGQGPQFIFQYYREEENGRGNFPPRFSGLQFPNYSSELNVNALELDDSALYLCASSLGRGGTDTQYFGPGTRLTVL.

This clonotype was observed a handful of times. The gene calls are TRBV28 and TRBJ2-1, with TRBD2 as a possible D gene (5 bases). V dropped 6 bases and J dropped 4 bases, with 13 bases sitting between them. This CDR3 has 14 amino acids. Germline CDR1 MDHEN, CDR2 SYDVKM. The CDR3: CASSPGSHYNEQFF. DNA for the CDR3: TGTGCCAGCAGCCCTGGGAGTCATTACAATGAGCAGTTCTTC.

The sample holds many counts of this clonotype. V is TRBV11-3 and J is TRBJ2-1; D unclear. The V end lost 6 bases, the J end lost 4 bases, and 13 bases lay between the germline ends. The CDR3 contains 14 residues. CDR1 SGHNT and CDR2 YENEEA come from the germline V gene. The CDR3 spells CASSGPSKYNEQFF. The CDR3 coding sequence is TGTGCCAGCAGTGGACCCTCGAAGTACAATGAGCAGTTCTTC.

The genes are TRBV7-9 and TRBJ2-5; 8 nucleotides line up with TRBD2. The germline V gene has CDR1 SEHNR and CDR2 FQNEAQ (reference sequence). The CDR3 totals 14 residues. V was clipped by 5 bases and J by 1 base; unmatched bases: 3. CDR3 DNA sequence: TGTGCCAGCAGCCGACTAGCGATCCAAGAGACCCAGTACTTC. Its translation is CASSRLAIQETQYF. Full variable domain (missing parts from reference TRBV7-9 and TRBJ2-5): DTGVSQNPRHKITKRGQNVTFRCDPISEHNRLYWYRQTLGQGPEFLTYFQNEAQLEKSRLLSDRFSAERPKGSFSTLEIQRTEQGDSAMYLCASSRLAIQETQYFGPGTRLLVL.

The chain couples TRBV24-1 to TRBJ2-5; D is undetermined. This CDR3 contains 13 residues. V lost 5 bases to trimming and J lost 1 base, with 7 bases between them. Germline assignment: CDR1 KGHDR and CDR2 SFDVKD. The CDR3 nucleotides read TGTGCCACCAGTGTCTATCCCCAAGAGACCCAGTACTTC. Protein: CATSVYPQETQYF.

In DNA, the CDR3 is TGTGCCAGCAGCGGCACTGGTCGGGGCGAGCAGTACGTC. Encoded protein: CASSGTGRGEQYV. The V call is TRBV12-3 or TRBV12-4, the J call TRBJ2-7; the D gene is possibly TRBD2 (5 bases). V lost 6 bases to trimming and J lost 6 bases, with 15 bases between them. CDR3 size: 13 residues.

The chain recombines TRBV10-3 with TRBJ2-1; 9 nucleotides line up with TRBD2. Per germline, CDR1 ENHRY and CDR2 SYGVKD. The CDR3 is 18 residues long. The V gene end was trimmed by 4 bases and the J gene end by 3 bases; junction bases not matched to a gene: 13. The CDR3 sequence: CAISVGTSGSRSYNEQFF. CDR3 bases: TGTGCCATCAGTGTAGGAACTAGCGGGTCCCGGAGCTACAATGAGCAGTTCTTC.

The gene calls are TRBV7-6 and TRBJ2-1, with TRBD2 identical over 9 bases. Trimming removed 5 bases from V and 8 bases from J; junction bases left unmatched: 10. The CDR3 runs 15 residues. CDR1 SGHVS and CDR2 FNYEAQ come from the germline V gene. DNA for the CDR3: TGTGCCAGCAGCCGTAGCGGGAGTGGGTTACATGAGCAGTTCTTC. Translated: CASSRSGSGLHEQFF.

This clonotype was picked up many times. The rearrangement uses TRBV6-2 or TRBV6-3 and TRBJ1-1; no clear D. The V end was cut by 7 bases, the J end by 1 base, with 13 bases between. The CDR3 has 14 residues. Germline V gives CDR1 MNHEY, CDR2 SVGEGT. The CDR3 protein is CASNVGRENTEAFF. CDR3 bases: TGTGCCAGCAACGTTGGTCGGGAGAACACTGAAGCTTTCTTT.

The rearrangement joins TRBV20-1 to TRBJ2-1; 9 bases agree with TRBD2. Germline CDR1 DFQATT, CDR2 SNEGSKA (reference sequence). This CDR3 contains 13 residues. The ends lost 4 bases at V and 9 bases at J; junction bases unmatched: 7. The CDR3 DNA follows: TGCAGTGCTACGGGACTAGCCGCGGTTGAGCAGTTCTTC. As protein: CSATGLAAVEQFF.

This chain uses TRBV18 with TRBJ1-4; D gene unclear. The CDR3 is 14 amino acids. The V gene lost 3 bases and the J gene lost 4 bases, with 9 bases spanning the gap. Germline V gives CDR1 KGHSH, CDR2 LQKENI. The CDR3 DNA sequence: TGTGCCAGCTCACCGGGAAACGTTAATGAAAAACTGTTTTTT. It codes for CASSPGNVNEKLFF.